These 14 T cell receptor beta chains came from one sample sequenced in a study of blood T cell repertoires in COVID-19. Measured with immunoSEQ multiplex PCR; TCRdb has only the in-frame clones, and not every one. The sample lists 120,000 or so clones, 87% seen once, with more than 3.5% in the top ten. Sequencing was done on a sample of peripheral blood. Receptors originate from a woman in her sixties with acute or convalescent COVID-19.

This clone was seen just once. The DNA of the CDR3 is TGCGCCAGCAGACCCTCCTTGGACAGGGTCAACTATGGCTACACCTTC. Its translation: CASRPSLDRVNYGYTF. This sequence joins TRBV5-1 and TRBJ1-2; 8 positions match TRBD1. The CDR3 covers 16 residues. Germline V gene sequence: CDR1 SGHRS, CDR2 YFSETQ. V lost 5 bases to trimming and J lost 2 bases; unmatched junction nucleotides: 11.

The chain joins TRBV10-1 to TRBJ2-1; 8 bases align to TRBD2. Germline V CDR1 and CDR2: WNHNN, SYGVQD (reference sequence). CDR3 length: 13 amino acids. The trim removed 6 bases at V and 8 bases at J, leaving 6 bases unmatched. DNA of the CDR3: TGCGCCAGCAGGTCTAGCGGGTCGGATGAGCAGTTCTTC. Translation gives CASRSSGSDEQFF.

The chain combines TRBV4-1 with TRBJ1-2; 9 positions agree with TRBD1. The CDR3 has 16 residues. The trim removed 3 bases at V and 8 bases at J, leaving 13 bases unmatched. The germline CDR1 and CDR2 sequences are MGHRA and YSYEKL. The chain's CDR3 is CASSQNPGQGNEGYTF. The CDR3 nucleotides read TGCGCCAGCAGCCAGAATCCGGGACAGGGAAATGAAGGCTACACCTTC.

The rearrangement uses TRBV6-5 and TRBJ2-2; 8 positions match TRBD1. The CDR3 is 15 residues long. V gave up 5 bases and J gave up 13 bases; unmatched junction bases: 15. The germline V gene has CDR1 MNHEY and CDR2 SVGAGI. This CDR3 is CASSQSGTGISGLFF. CDR3 nucleotides: TGTGCCAGCAGTCAATCCGGGACAGGAATTTCCGGGCTGTTTTTT.

The CDR3 loop is CASSLASNRGEQYV. CDR3 in DNA: TGTGCCAGCAGTTTAGCGAGTAACAGGGGCGAGCAGTACGTC. This rearrangement joins TRBV6-5 to TRBJ2-7, with 7 bases aligning to TRBD1. J gave up 6 bases and V 4 bases, and 9 bases lay outside the gene matches. The CDR3 covers 14 residues. Germline V gives CDR1 MNHEY, CDR2 SVGAGI.

This clone was seen just once. The V and J genes are TRBV5-5 and TRBJ2-1, with TRBD2 matching over 8 bases. The CDR3 spans 15 residues. Trimming took 3 bases from V and 2 from J; bases not matched to a gene: 4. Germline V gene data show CDR1 as SGHKS and CDR2 as YYEKEE (reference sequence). The CDR3 DNA is TGTGCCAGCAGCTCAGCGGGAGAGCCCTACAATGAGCAGTTCTTC. Translation gives CASSSAGEPYNEQFF.

The chain joins TRBV19 to TRBJ1-5; D gene ambiguous. CDR3 length: 13 amino acids. Trimming took off 5 bases at V and 2 bases at J, with 7 bases between the two ends. Looked up from germline, CDR1 is LNHDA and CDR2 is SQIVND (reference sequence). CDR3 residues: CASSRVGNQPQHF. In DNA, the CDR3 is TGTGCCAGTAGTCGGGTTGGCAATCAGCCCCAGCATTTT.

The chain is built from TRBV5-4 and TRBJ2-1; D call uncertain. Trimming shortened V by 0 bases and J by 6 bases, and 7 bases separated the two germline ends. Germline V lookup: CDR1 SGHNT, CDR2 YYREEE (reference sequence). This CDR3 has 13 residues. CDR3 amino acids: CASSLGQLNEQFF. Written as DNA, the CDR3 is TGTGCCAGCAGCTTGGGTCAACTCAATGAGCAGTTCTTC.

The chain has TRBV4-1 and TRBJ2-5, with TRBD1 matching over 10 bases. The CDR3 covers 14 residues. Germline CDR1 is MGHRA and CDR2 is YSYEKL. V shed 1 base, J shed 5 bases, and the junction held 1 base outside the gene matches. The CDR3 DNA sequence: TGCGCCAGCAGCCAAGGGACAGGGGGGGAGACCCAGTACTTC. It specifies CASSQGTGGETQYF.

This chain joins TRBV9 and TRBJ2-5; a possible D gene is TRBD1 (6 bases). Trimming removed 4 bases from V and 5 bases from J, with 15 bases in between. In germline, CDR1 is SGDLS, CDR2 YYNGEE. The CDR3 has 14 residues. The CDR3 sequence: CASSLNREWETQYF. The CDR3 nucleotides read TGTGCCAGCAGCCTTAACAGGGAATGGGAGACCCAGTACTTC.

This chain uses TRBV3-1 (or the pseudogene TRBV3-2) with TRBJ2-1; possibly TRBD1 for D (6 bases). The CDR3 extends over 15 amino acids. Trimming shortened V by 4 bases and J by 8 bases, and 18 bases separated the two germline ends. The germline V gene has CDR1 LGHDT and CDR2 YNNKEL (reference sequence). CDR3 amino acids: CASSPGAGVMDEQFF. The CDR3 coding sequence is TGTGCCAGCAGCCCCGGGGCAGGGGTTATGGATGAGCAGTTCTTC.

The CDR3 loop reads CASRWDFNSPLHF. The CDR3 DNA is TGTGCCAGCAGATGGGACTTTAATTCACCCCTCCACTTT. The chain has TRBV28 and TRBJ1-6, with a weak D call TRBD1 (5 bases). Trimming removed 6 bases at V and 6 bases at J, with 9 bases between. From germline, CDR1 is MDHEN and CDR2 SYDVKM. This CDR3 has 13 amino acids.

The chain carries TRBV29-1 and TRBJ2-2, with D possibly matching TRBD1 (6 bases). The germline gives CDR1 SQVTM, CDR2 ANQGSEA. This CDR3 spans 14 amino acids. V gave up 6 bases and J gave up 1 base, with 12 bases separating them. The CDR3 protein is CSVRGTGNTGELFF. The DNA for the CDR3 is TGCAGCGTAAGGGGGACGGGGAACACCGGGGAGCTGTTTTTT.

The V gene is TRBV9, the J gene TRBJ2-1, with 10 bases lining up with TRBD2. Unmatched junction bases numbered 13, after V lost 4 bases and J lost 6 bases. Germline V lookup: CDR1 SGDLS, CDR2 YYNGEE. The CDR3 sequence is 17 residues long. DNA of the CDR3: TGTGCCAGCAGCCCGCAGGGACTAGCGCGGAGGGGCAATGAGCAGTTCTTC. It translates to CASSPQGLARRGNEQFF.